One and the same sample provided the 26 T cell receptor beta chains below, sequenced in a study of early T cells in non-severe SARS-CoV-2 infection. MiXCR, applied by TCRdb to the 5' RACE reads, yields one record per CDR3 protein. Among some 70,000 distinct CDR3 sequences listed, more than 4% were seen once. Material for sequencing was whole blood. The receptors derive from an adult who was a healthcare worker with PCR-confirmed SARS-CoV-2 infection or an uninfected control (not recorded which).

Ten or more counts support this clonotype. The J gene is TRBJ1-5, the V gene TRBV20-1; 7 positions agree with TRBD1. The CDR3 is made up of 16 amino acids. Germline CDR1 and CDR2: DFQATT and SNEGSKA (reference sequence). Unmatched junction bases numbered 10, after V lost 1 base and J lost 4 bases. As DNA, the CDR3 is TGCAGTGCTAGAGCCGCAGGGACAGAACCAAATCAGCCCCAGCATTTT. Protein: CSARAAGTEPNQPQHF.

This clonotype showed up many times. The J gene is TRBJ2-3, the V gene TRBV29-1; a possible D gene is TRBD1 (6 bases). V gave up 8 bases and J gave up 1 base, with 10 bases separating them. Germline V CDR1 and CDR2: SQVTM, ANQGSEA. CDR3 size: 12 residues. The CDR3 loop is CSLGQRTDTQYF. CDR3 nucleotides: TGCAGCCTCGGACAGCGCACAGATACGCAGTATTTT.

This chain joins TRBV11-2 and TRBJ2-1; 7 nucleotides agree with TRBD2. The junction had 13 bases not matched to a gene; V was cut back by 2 bases and J by 9 bases. Germline loops: CDR1 SGHAT, CDR2 FQNNGV. The CDR3 is 16 residues long. Here the CDR3 reads CASSLSREGGYGEQFF. The CDR3 DNA sequence: TGTGCCAGCAGCTTATCCCGCGAGGGAGGGTACGGTGAGCAGTTCTTC.

This clonotype was counted at least ten times. The rearrangement uses TRBV6-2 or TRBV6-3 and TRBJ2-7; weak D call: TRBD1 (6 bases). V lost 6 bases, J lost 4 bases, and 10 bases lay in between. The CDR3 has 12 residues. In germline, CDR1 is MNHEY, CDR2 SVGEGT. The DNA of the CDR3 is TGTGCCAGCAGCCGTACAGGGTACGAGCAGTACTTC. Residues: CASSRTGYEQYF.

The chain combines TRBV24-1 with TRBJ2-1; 9 bases are shared with TRBD2. The CDR3 spans 13 residues. V dropped 9 bases and J dropped 7; count of bases not matched to a gene: 6. Germline-derived CDR1 and CDR2 are KGHDR and SFDVKD. CDR3 DNA sequence: TGTGCCACCGCGAGCGGGGGGCTTAATGAGCAGTTCTTC. Its protein is CATASGGLNEQFF.

This clonotype was found many times. The CDR3 coding sequence is TGTGCCAGCAGTTACTCGACTCTCCAGGGGGCAAGAGAGCAGTACTTC. Translated: CASSYSTLQGAREQYF. The rearrangement links TRBV6-5 to TRBJ2-7, with 8 bases matching TRBD1. The trim removed 0 bases at V and 7 bases at J, leaving 11 bases unmatched. The CDR3 has 16 amino acids. In germline, CDR1 is MNHEY, CDR2 SVGAGI.

This clonotype occurred many times. The gene calls are TRBV9 and TRBJ2-2; D perhaps matches TRBD1 (5 bases). This CDR3 spans 16 amino acids. Germline CDR1 SGDLS, CDR2 YYNGEE. Deletions cut 4 bases from V and 3 bases from J, with 16 bases between. The CDR3 loop reads CASSSEDSRYTGELFF. The CDR3 bases are TGTGCCAGCAGCTCTGAAGACAGCCGCTACACCGGGGAGCTGTTTTTT.

The chain links TRBV7-3 to TRBJ2-7; TRBD2 might be the D (6 bases). CDR3 length: 14 residues. Germline V CDR1 and CDR2: SGHTA, FQGTGA. V lost 5 bases and J 0 bases, leaving 11 bases between the germline ends. The CDR3 nucleotides are TGTGCCAGCAGCCCGGACTATCTCTCCTACGAGCAGTACTTC. Its protein product is CASSPDYLSYEQYF.

This clonotype was picked up a small number of times. The rearrangement joins TRBV15 to TRBJ2-7; D may correspond to TRBD1 or TRBD2 (5 bases each). This CDR3 has 13 amino acids. Per the germline V gene, CDR1 is LNHNV and CDR2 is YYDKDF (reference sequence). V lost 0 bases and J lost 6, with 9 bases in between. The DNA for the CDR3 is TGTGCCACCAGCAGAGATCCCGGGACCGAGCAGTACTTC. This gives the protein CATSRDPGTEQYF.

At least ten counts were recorded for this clonotype. V gene TRBV7-7 combines with J gene TRBJ2-7; 8 bases match TRBD2. Germline CDR1 reads SSHAT; CDR2 reads FNYEAQ (reference sequence). V was clipped by 1 base and J by 7 bases; unmatched bases: 3. The length of the CDR3 is 13 residues. CDR3 amino acids: CASSLGLAIEQYF. The CDR3 DNA is TGTGCCAGCAGCTTAGGACTAGCGATAGAGCAGTACTTC.

This clonotype has a count of ten or more. The V and J genes are TRBV7-9 and TRBJ2-5, with 12 bases lining up with TRBD2. The CDR3 is made up of 17 amino acids. V lost 4 bases and J lost 0; bases outside the gene matches: 6. Per the germline V gene, CDR1 is SEHNR and CDR2 is FQNEAQ (reference sequence). The CDR3 bases are TGTGCCAGCAGCTCGAGACTAGCGGGGGCGTACCAAGAGACCCAGTACTTC. It codes for CASSSRLAGAYQETQYF.

The sample holds many counts of this clonotype. V usage is TRBV7-9 and J usage is TRBJ2-3, with a possible D match to TRBD2 (5 bases). The germline V gene encodes CDR1 SEHNR and CDR2 FQNEAQ (reference sequence). CDR3 size: 13 residues. The V end lost 6 bases, the J end lost 4 bases, and 11 bases lay between the germline ends. The CDR3 region has the DNA TGTGCCAGCAGTCCAAGCGGATCAGATACGCAGTATTTT. Amino acids: CASSPSGSDTQYF. Full variable domain (outside the CDR3, taken from reference TRBV7-9 and TRBJ2-3): DTGVSQNPRHKITKRGQNVTFRCDPISEHNRLYWYRQTLGQGPEFLTYFQNEAQLEKSRLLSDRFSAERPKGSFSTLEIQRTEQGDSAMYLCASSPSGSDTQYFGPGTRLTVL.

By share, this clonotype ranks as medium-sized. The rearrangement uses TRBV20-1 and TRBJ2-3; a weak D match, TRBD2 (5 bases). CDR3 length: 13 amino acids. V lost 6 bases and J 2 bases, leaving 12 bases between the germline ends. Germline values: CDR1 DFQATT, CDR2 SNEGSKA (reference sequence). CDR3 protein: CSAHALVTDTQYF. DNA for the CDR3: TGCAGTGCGCACGCACTAGTCACAGATACGCAGTATTTT.

This clonotype has more than one count but fewer than ten. Here the CDR3 reads CSVDRGTEAFF. CDR3 DNA: TGCAGCGTGGACAGGGGAACTGAAGCTTTCTTT. The gene calls are TRBV29-1 and TRBJ1-1; TRBD1 matches 9 bases. The J segment lost 5 bases and the V segment lost 6 bases, leaving 1 base of the junction unmatched. This CDR3 spans 11 amino acids. Germline V gene lookup returns CDR1 SQVTM and CDR2 ANQGSEA.

J is TRBJ2-7 and V is TRBV12-3 or TRBV12-4; TRBD2 matches 7 bases. Germline trimming cut 6 bases from V and 3 bases from J; bases unmatched to any gene: 5. This CDR3 is 13 amino acids long. The CDR3 region has the DNA TGTGCCAGCAGCCGGGACTACCACTACGAGCAGTACTTC. It encodes CASSRDYHYEQYF.

This clonotype occurred many times. The chain employs TRBV5-6 and TRBJ2-1, with no clear D. The CDR3 extends over 13 amino acids. Between the trimmed V and J ends, which lost 1 base and 6 bases, there was a span of 8 bases. CDR1 and CDR2 (germline): SGHDT, YYEEEE. CDR3 coding DNA: TGTGCCAGCAGCTTGCTTACCCCCAATGAGCAGTTCTTC. Translation: CASSLLTPNEQFF.

This clonotype was picked up many times. The chain recombines TRBV18 with TRBJ1-2, with D unresolved. This CDR3 comprises 12 residues. Trimming removed 5 bases from V and 3 bases from J, with 7 bases in between. Germline CDR1 is KGHSH and CDR2 is LQKENI. This chain's CDR3 is CASSSEDYGYTF. The CDR3 DNA reads TGTGCCAGCTCAAGCGAGGACTATGGCTACACCTTC.

The J gene is TRBJ2-1, the V gene TRBV20-1, with TRBD1 identical over 9 bases. Per germline, CDR1 DFQATT and CDR2 SNEGSKA (reference sequence). V lost 3 bases and J lost 5; bases outside the gene matches: 14. The CDR3 runs to 17 residues. The DNA of the CDR3 is TGCAGTGCTAGGCCCCGCTTACAGGGGGCGGTAAACAATGAGCAGTTCTTC. Its protein is CSARPRLQGAVNNEQFF.

The table lists this clonotype with a few counts. The CDR3 DNA reads TGTGCCGGAACCGGGACTCCCAGGATGGATACGCAGTATTTT. Its protein product is CAGTGTPRMDTQYF. The V and J genes are TRBV21-1 and TRBJ2-3; the table names TRBD2, a call not compared with the DNA. TRBV21-1 is reported as a pseudogene. The CDR3 is made up of 14 amino acids.

Comments on this clonotype: An end of the junction differs from the germline gene, which may be a read error. The gene calls are TRBV19 and TRBJ2-2, with TRBD2 matching over 13 bases. The CDR3 is 17 amino acids. In germline, CDR1 is LNHDA, CDR2 SQIVND (reference sequence). Here the CDR3 DNA reads TGTGCCAGTAGGGCCTCCGGACTAGCGGGGGTCACCGAGGAGCTGTTTTTT. The encoded protein is CASRASGLAGVTEELFF.

In this sample, this clonotype turned up many times. J is TRBJ1-1 and V is TRBV20-1; D remains ambiguous. Germline V gene data show CDR1 as DFQATT and CDR2 as SNEGSKA (reference sequence). This CDR3 has 11 amino acids. V lost 5 bases and J 7 bases, leaving 11 bases between the germline ends. The CDR3 is CSASKQREAFF. In nucleotides, the CDR3 is TGCAGTGCTTCTAAACAGCGTGAAGCTTTCTTT.

Ten or more counts support this clonotype. This chain joins TRBV10-1 and TRBJ2-1; 9 bases are shared with TRBD1. The CDR3 is 15 amino acids. Per germline, CDR1 WNHNN and CDR2 SYGVQD (reference sequence). V was pared by 5 bases and J by 8 bases, with 10 bases of the junction left unmatched. CDR3 loop: CASSHRGRGVDEQFF. CDR3 sequence (DNA): TGCGCCAGCAGTCACAGGGGGCGCGGGGTCGATGAGCAGTTCTTC.

The rearrangement joins TRBV15 to TRBJ1-4; possibly TRBD1 for D (5 bases). CDR1 LNHNV and CDR2 YYDKDF come from the germline V gene (reference sequence). The CDR3 is 15 residues long. V shed 1 base and J shed 7 bases, with 13 bases lying between them. The CDR3: CATSRGVGGVEKLFF. The CDR3 DNA sequence: TGTGCCACCAGCAGAGGAGTAGGAGGGGTTGAAAAACTGTTTTTT.

This chain connects TRBV7-2 to TRBJ2-5; a possible D gene is TRBD1 (5 bases). Germline lookup yields CDR1 SGHTA and CDR2 FQGNSA. Trimming left V 0 bases short and J 7 bases short, with 18 bases between. This CDR3 comprises 16 residues. CDR3 nucleotide sequence: TGTGCCAGCAGCTTAGCCTACGAGTGGGGCCGTGGGACCCAGTACTTC. The encoded protein is CASSLAYEWGRGTQYF.

The rearrangement joins TRBV6-6 to TRBJ2-7, with 7 bases fitting TRBD1. J was trimmed by 4 bases and V by 0 bases; bases with no gene match: 3. CDR1 and CDR2 (germline): MNHNY, SVGAGI (reference sequence). This CDR3 has 14 residues. In DNA, the CDR3 is TGTGCCAGCAGTTACTCGGGGGACAGTTACGAGCAGTACTTC. Its translation: CASSYSGDSYEQYF.

This clonotype was counted between two and nine times. CDR3 DNA: TGTGCCAGCAGCATGACAGGGGCGAGTAGGAACATTCAGTACTTC. This sequence encodes CASSMTGASRNIQYF. The chain uses TRBV5-4 and TRBJ2-4; 8 nucleotides agree with TRBD1. This CDR3 contains 15 residues. Germline V gene lookup returns CDR1 SGHNT and CDR2 YYREEE (reference sequence). V lost 4 bases, J lost 7 bases, and 10 bases stayed unmatched. Full variable domain (remainder filled in from reference TRBV5-4 and TRBJ2-4): ETGVTQSPTHLIKTRGQQVTLRCSSQSGHNTVSWYQQALGQGPQFIFQYYREEENGRGNFPPRFSGLQFPNYSSELNVNALELDDSALYLCASSMTGASRNIQYFGAGTRLSVL.